These 2 T cell receptor beta chains came from one sample sequenced in a study of control samples from healthy donors and cancer patients. Only in-frame clones appear in the TCRdb table, and some are missing; sequencing was by immunoSEQ multiplex PCR. Of around 59,000 clones listed, 92% are singletons. Sequencing was carried out using PBMCs. The source is a man aged 40-50 years with colorectal cancer.

This chain links TRBV3-1 (or the pseudogene TRBV3-2) with TRBJ2-7; TRBD1 agrees at 9 bases. Germline V gene lookup returns CDR1 LGHDT and CDR2 YNNKEL (reference sequence). The ends lost 0 bases at V and 8 bases at J; junction bases unmatched: 23. The CDR3 is 20 amino acids. In DNA form, the CDR3 reads TGTGCCAGCAGCCAAGATTTACGCCCGGGACAGGGTCGGGGACCGCCGCAGCAGTACTTC. It encodes CASSQDLRPGQGRGPPQQYF.

The J gene is TRBJ1-2, the V gene TRBV3-1 (or the pseudogene TRBV3-2); TRBD1 matches 9 bases. CDR3 length equals 16 residues. The germline CDR1 and CDR2 sequences are LGHDT and YNNKEL (reference sequence). Trimming cost V 0 bases and J 5 bases; bases outside gene matches: 7. CDR3 DNA: TGTGCCAGCAGCCAAGACACAGGACAGGGGACGTATGGCTACACCTTC. The encoded protein is CASSQDTGQGTYGYTF.